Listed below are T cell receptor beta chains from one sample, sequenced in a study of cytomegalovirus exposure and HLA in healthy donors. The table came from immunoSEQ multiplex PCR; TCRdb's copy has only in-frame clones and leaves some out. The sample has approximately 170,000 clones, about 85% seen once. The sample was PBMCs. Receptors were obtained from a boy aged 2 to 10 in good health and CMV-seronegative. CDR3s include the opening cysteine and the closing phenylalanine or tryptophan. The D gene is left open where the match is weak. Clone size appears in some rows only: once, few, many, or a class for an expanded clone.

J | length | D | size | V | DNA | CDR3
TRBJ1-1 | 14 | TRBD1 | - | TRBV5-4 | TGTGCCAGCAGCTCCGGACAGGGGATGAGTGAAGCTTTCTTT | CASSSGQGMSEAFF
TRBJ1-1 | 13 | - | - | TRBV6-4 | TGTGCCAGCAGGAACAGAGTAAACACTGAAGCTTTCTTT | CASRNRVNTEAFF
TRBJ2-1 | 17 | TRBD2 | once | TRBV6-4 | TGTGCCAGCAGTGACCCTACTAGACCGGGGGGGCCGGGTGAGCAGTTCTTC | CASSDPTRPGGPGEQFF
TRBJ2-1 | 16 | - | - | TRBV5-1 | TGCGCCAGCAGCTCCGAGGGACTGAGGGGCTACAATGAGCAGTTCTTC | CASSSEGLRGYNEQFF
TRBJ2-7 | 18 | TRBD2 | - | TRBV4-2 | TGTGCCAGCAGCCAAGGGCTAGCGGGAGGAATCCTCTCCTACGAGCAGTACTTC | CASSQGLAGGILSYEQYF
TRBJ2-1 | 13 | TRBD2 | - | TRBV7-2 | TGTGCCAGCAGCTTAGTTGGGGGACTAGCGGAGTTCTTC | CASSLVGGLAEFF
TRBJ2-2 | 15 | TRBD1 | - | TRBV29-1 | TGCAGCGTGAGGACAGGGGGACCTGTCACCGGGGAGCTGTTTTTT | CSVRTGGPVTGELFF
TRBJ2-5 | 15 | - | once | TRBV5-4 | TGTGCCAGCAGCTTGTCAGGGAACGGGTTAGAGACCCAGTACTTC | CASSLSGNGLETQYF
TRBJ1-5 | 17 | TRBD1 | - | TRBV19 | TGTGCCAGTACCCTTCGAGGGGGCGGACATAGCAATCAGCCCCAGCATTTT | CASTLRGGGHSNQPQHF
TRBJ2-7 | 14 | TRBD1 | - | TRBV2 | TGTGCCAGCAGTTACGCCGGGACAGACTACGAGCAGTACTTC | CASSYAGTDYEQYF
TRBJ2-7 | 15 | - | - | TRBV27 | TGTGCCAGCAGTTTAGGCAGGGGTCCCCTCTACGAGCAGTACTTC | CASSLGRGPLYEQYF
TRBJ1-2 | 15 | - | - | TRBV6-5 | TGTGCCAGCACCACAGGCGCACCGGGACAATATGGCTACACCTTC | CASTTGAPGQYGYTF
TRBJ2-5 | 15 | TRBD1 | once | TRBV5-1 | TGCGCCAGCAGCACGGACAGGGGTTGGCAAGAGACCCAGTACTTC | CASSTDRGWQETQYF
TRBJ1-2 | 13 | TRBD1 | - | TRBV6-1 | TGTGCCACCGGGCGACAGGGTAACTATGGCTACACCTTC | CATGRQGNYGYTF
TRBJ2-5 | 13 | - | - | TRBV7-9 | TGTGCCAGCAGCCAGACAGTCCGAGAGACCCAGTACTTC | CASSQTVRETQYF
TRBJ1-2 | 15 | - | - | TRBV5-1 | TGCGCCAGCAGCTTGGGTGACACCGCACCCTATGGCTACACCTTC | CASSLGDTAPYGYTF